These 27 T cell receptor beta chains were sequenced from one sample in a study of PD-1 blockade in classical Hodgkin lymphoma. Each of the patients experienced relapse following autologous stem cell transplantation, and their brentuximab vedotin exposure differed. Sequencing used immunoSEQ multiplex PCR; TCRdb keeps in-frame clones, though not all of them. Found here are 11,000 to 15,000 clones, approximately 83% of them singletons; the top ten hold around 20%. The sequenced sample was peripheral blood mononuclear cells (PBMCs), obtained at baseline. The receptor set was obtained from a human donor with classical Hodgkin lymphoma.

The chain uses TRBV27 and TRBJ2-1; D may match TRBD1 or TRBD2 (5 bases each). Germline assignment: CDR1 MNHEY and CDR2 SMNVEV (reference sequence). The CDR3 is 18 residues long. The V gene lost 6 bases and the J gene lost 4 bases, with 25 bases spanning the gap. Written as DNA, the CDR3 is TGTGCCAGCAGGGGGGATAATCCAGGGCCAATACGTTACAATGAGCAGTTCTTC. It yields the protein CASRGDNPGPIRYNEQFF.

This clone occurred once. The rearrangement links TRBV27 to TRBJ1-4; 7 bases fit TRBD1. Germline lookup yields CDR1 MNHEY and CDR2 SMNVEV (reference sequence). The CDR3 loop spans 17 amino acids. V lost 1 base, J lost 4 bases, and 9 bases stayed unmatched. The CDR3 DNA reads as TGTGCCAGCAGTTTATACAGGGGAAGGCAGAGTAATGAAAAACTGTTTTTT. This translates into CASSLYRGRQSNEKLFF.

The rearrangement uses TRBV5-1 and TRBJ2-5, with 8 bases identical to TRBD1. With 7 bases clipped from V and 0 bases from J, the junction kept 11 bases outside the gene matches. The germline V gene has CDR1 SGHRS and CDR2 YFSETQ. The CDR3 runs to 16 residues. The CDR3 protein is CASSPGAGGNQETQYF. CDR3 DNA: TGCGCCAGCTCCCCCGGGGCAGGGGGCAACCAAGAGACCCAGTACTTC.

This clone was seen just once. V usage is TRBV18 and J usage is TRBJ2-7, with 8 bases fitting TRBD1. This CDR3 spans 16 amino acids. Germline assignment: CDR1 KGHSH and CDR2 LQKENI. The V segment lost 3 bases and the J segment 0 bases; nucleotides outside the gene matches: 7. CDR3 coding DNA: TGTGCCAGCTCACCTTTTGCCGGGACAGGCTCCTACGAGCAGTACTTC. This codes for CASSPFAGTGSYEQYF.

The rearrangement uses TRBV7-3 and TRBJ2-1, with 11 bases matching TRBD2. The CDR3 is 15 amino acids. Looked up from germline, CDR1 is SGHTA and CDR2 is FQGTGA. Trimming cost V 4 bases and J 2 bases; bases outside gene matches: 1. CDR3 coding DNA: TGTGCCAGCAGCTCTAGCGGGGGGACCTACAATGAGCAGTTCTTC. Its protein is CASSSSGGTYNEQFF.

The V gene is TRBV28, the J gene TRBJ1-3; 7 nucleotides agree with TRBD1. The CDR3 runs to 15 residues. V was pared by 5 bases and J by 1 base, with 5 bases of the junction left unmatched. Looked up from germline, CDR1 is MDHEN and CDR2 is SYDVKM. CDR3 in amino acids: CASSPRQGSGNTIYF. As DNA, the CDR3 is TGTGCCAGCAGTCCTCGACAGGGATCTGGAAACACCATATATTTT.

J is TRBJ1-5 and V is TRBV7-9; 7 bases are shared with TRBD1. The germline V gene has CDR1 SEHNR and CDR2 FQNEAQ (reference sequence). The trim removed 3 bases at V and 4 bases at J, leaving 3 bases unmatched. This CDR3 region has 14 residues. The CDR3 sequence: CASSLTGMNQPQHF. In nucleotides, the CDR3 is TGTGCCAGCAGCTTGACAGGGATGAATCAGCCCCAGCATTTT. The complete variable domain, with remaining parts taken from reference TRBV7-9 and TRBJ1-5, reads DTGVSQNPRHKITKRGQNVTFRCDPISEHNRLYWYRQTLGQGPEFLTYFQNEAQLEKSRLLSDRFSAERPKGSFSTLEIQRTEQGDSAMYLCASSLTGMNQPQHFGDGTRLSIL.

V is TRBV29-1 and J is TRBJ1-4, with a weak D call TRBD1 (5 bases). V lost 6 bases to trimming and J lost 2 bases, with 13 bases between them. Germline assignment: CDR1 SQVTM and CDR2 ANQGSEA. CDR3 size: 14 residues. The CDR3 DNA is TGCAGCGTGGACACCTTAGGGACTAATGAAAAACTGTTTTTT. Amino acid sequence: CSVDTLGTNEKLFF.

This chain uses TRBV5-6 with TRBJ1-1; D gene uncertain. This CDR3 is 17 amino acids long. V lost 3 bases, J lost 4 bases, and 22 bases lay in between. Germline CDR1 SGHDT, CDR2 YYEEEE. CDR3 sequence: CASSWRRVPWLSTEAFF. DNA for the CDR3: TGTGCCAGCAGCTGGCGTCGGGTGCCTTGGCTGAGCACTGAAGCTTTCTTT. Looking up the rest from reference TRBV5-6 and TRBJ1-1 gives the full variable domain: DAGVTQSPTHLIKTRGQQVTLRCSPKSGHDTVSWYQQALGQGPQFIFQYYEEEERQRGNFPDRFSGHQFPNYSSELNVNALLLGDSALYLCASSWRRVPWLSTEAFFGQGTRLTVV.

The chain links TRBV29-1 to TRBJ2-5, with TRBD2 as a possible D gene (6 bases). Trimming removed 4 bases at V and 2 bases at J, with 11 bases between. Germline V CDR1 and CDR2: SQVTM, ANQGSEA. The CDR3 has 13 residues. CDR3 nucleotide sequence: TGCAGCGTTGCTCGGGGGAATCAAGAGACCCAGTACTTC. It yields the protein CSVARGNQETQYF.

The CDR3 DNA sequence: TGTGCCAGCTCGGAACAGGGGTTTCGTAATTCACCCCTCCACTTT. Translated, it gives CASSEQGFRNSPLHF. This chain links TRBV18 with TRBJ1-6; TRBD1 matches 7 bases. The ends lost 6 bases at V and 6 bases at J; junction bases unmatched: 8. CDR1 and CDR2 from the germline V gene are KGHSH and LQKENI. This CDR3 contains 15 residues.

By its share, this clone is large. The V gene is TRBV28, the J gene TRBJ2-1; maybe TRBD2 (5 bases). The CDR3 totals 14 residues. CDR1 and CDR2 from the germline V gene are MDHEN and SYDVKM. V was clipped by 1 base and J by 11 bases, with 15 bases between them. CDR3 DNA: TGTGCCAGCAGTTTATCGCGCAGAAGCGGTAAGCAGTTCTTC. Translated, it gives CASSLSRRSGKQFF.

This chain links TRBV19 with TRBJ1-1; 7 bases align to TRBD1. The CDR3 is 13 amino acids. CDR1 is LNHDA and CDR2 is SQIVND in the germline V gene (reference sequence). V shed 6 bases and J 6 bases; nucleotides not matched to a gene: 7. DNA for the CDR3: TGTGCCAGTAGGCACGACAGGGAGGCTGAAGCTTTCTTT. This translates into CASRHDREAEAFF.

The chain uses TRBV19 and TRBJ2-1, with TRBD1 matching over 7 bases. This CDR3 is 16 amino acids long. The ends lost 4 bases at V and 5 bases at J; junction bases unmatched: 11. The germline V gene has CDR1 LNHDA and CDR2 SQIVND (reference sequence). The CDR3 nucleotides are TGTGCCAGTAGTAGGTGGACAGGTCAGTCGCACAATGAGCAGTTCTTC. As protein: CASSRWTGQSHNEQFF.

This clone showed up just a few times. The chain carries TRBV19 and TRBJ1-2; TRBD1 might be the D (6 bases). CDR1 is LNHDA, CDR2 SQIVND, per germline (reference sequence). This CDR3 contains 15 residues. Trimming removed 7 bases at V and 4 bases at J, with 19 bases between. The CDR3 region is CASTLGEGVSYGYTF. In DNA, the CDR3 is TGTGCCAGTACCCTCGGGGAGGGGGTAAGCTATGGCTACACCTTC.

The rearrangement links TRBV7-8 to TRBJ2-1; no firm D call. The CDR3 sequence is 15 residues long. V lost 2 bases and J lost 0, with 8 bases in between. Germline V gene data show CDR1 as SGHVS and CDR2 as FQNEAQ. The CDR3 region is CASSLSVDSYNEQFF. The DNA for the CDR3 is TGTGCCAGCAGCTTATCAGTGGACTCCTACAATGAGCAGTTCTTC.

The chain combines TRBV7-6 with TRBJ2-3; 16 nucleotides match TRBD2. CDR3 size: 18 residues. Per the germline V gene, CDR1 is SGHVS and CDR2 is FNYEAQ. V was pared by 6 bases and J by 8 bases, with 14 bases of the junction left unmatched. CDR3 protein: CASSYSGTSGGARGTQYF. DNA for the CDR3: TGTGCCAGCAGTTACTCCGGGACTAGCGGGGGGGCCCGGGGTACGCAGTATTTT.

The chain carries TRBV7-9 and TRBJ1-2; the D gene is possibly TRBD1 (5 bases). The length of the CDR3 is 13 residues. Germline lookup yields CDR1 SEHNR and CDR2 FQNEAQ (reference sequence). The V end lost 1 base, the J end lost 7 bases, and 10 bases lay between the germline ends. The CDR3: CASSLEQGGGYTF. The CDR3 coding sequence is TGTGCCAGCAGCTTAGAGCAGGGAGGTGGCTACACCTTC.

This clone came up a few times. The chain has TRBV7-2 and TRBJ2-7, with 13 bases that match TRBD2. CDR3 length equals 15 residues. V was clipped by 5 bases and J by 7 bases; unmatched bases: 8. Per the germline V gene, CDR1 is SGHTA and CDR2 is FQGNSA. The CDR3 DNA follows: TGTGCCAGCAGCCCACGACTAGCGGGGGGCCGAGAGCAGTACTTC. The encoded protein is CASSPRLAGGREQYF. Complete variable domain (other parts from reference TRBV7-2 and TRBJ2-7): GAGVSQSPSNKVTEKGKDVELRCDPISGHTALYWYRQSLGQGLEFLIYFQGNSAPDKSGLPSDRFSAERTGGSVSTLTIQRTQQEDSAVYLCASSPRLAGGREQYFGPGTRLTVT.

The gene calls are TRBV15 and TRBJ2-5; D uncertain. Looked up from germline, CDR1 is LNHNV and CDR2 is YYDKDF (reference sequence). The CDR3 runs 14 residues. Between the trimmed V and J ends, which lost 1 base and 3 bases, there was a span of 9 bases. Written as DNA, the CDR3 is TGTGCCACCAGCAGAGGTTGGCCAGAAGAGACCCAGTACTTC. Amino acids: CATSRGWPEETQYF.

V and J are TRBV19 and TRBJ2-1; D not resolved. The V end lost 4 bases, the J end lost 9 bases, and 7 bases lay between the germline ends. This CDR3 is built from 11 residues. CDR1 is LNHDA, CDR2 SQIVND, per germline (reference sequence). CDR3 amino acids: CASSTTVEQFF. The CDR3 nucleotides read TGTGCCAGTAGTACTACAGTTGAGCAGTTCTTC.

This rearrangement joins TRBV19 to TRBJ2-2, with 9 nucleotides matching TRBD1. The V and J ends lost 11 bases and 3 bases, in that order; junction bases with no gene match: 7. This CDR3 is 14 amino acids long. Germline lookup yields CDR1 LNHDA and CDR2 SQIVND (reference sequence). The chain's CDR3 is CACRDRGDTGELFF. The DNA of the CDR3 is TGTGCCTGCCGAGACAGGGGGGACACCGGGGAGCTGTTTTTT. The full variable domain, its missing parts supplied by reference TRBV19 and TRBJ2-2, is DGGITQSPKYLFRKEGQNVTLSCEQNLNHDAMYWYRQDPGQGLRLIYYSQIVNDFQKGDIAEGYSVSREKKESFPLTVTSAQKNPTAFYLCACRDRGDTGELFFGEGSRLTVL.

V and J are TRBV28 and TRBJ2-1; TRBD2 might be the D (6 bases). The CDR3 sequence is 13 residues long. V lost 7 bases, J lost 9 bases, and 16 bases lay in between. Germline lookup yields CDR1 MDHEN and CDR2 SYDVKM. CDR3 residues: CASTESGSGEQFF. The CDR3 DNA reads as TGTGCCAGCACCGAATCAGGTAGCGGTGAGCAGTTCTTC.

V gene TRBV19 combines with J gene TRBJ2-1, with D possibly matching TRBD1 (6 bases). The germline V and J ends were trimmed by 1 base and 7 bases, with 8 bases remaining between them. Germline V lookup: CDR1 LNHDA, CDR2 SQIVND (reference sequence). This CDR3 is 13 amino acids long. The CDR3 sequence is CASSIGGQNEQFF. The CDR3 region has the DNA TGTGCCAGTAGTATAGGGGGGCAAAATGAGCAGTTCTTC.

This chain links TRBV27 with TRBJ1-1, with D perhaps TRBD1 (6 bases). The germline V gene has CDR1 MNHEY and CDR2 SMNVEV (reference sequence). Between the trimmed V and J ends, which lost 1 base and 0 bases, there was a span of 12 bases. This CDR3 is 16 amino acids long. The CDR3 bases are TGTGCCAGCAGTTTATTAGGGGGGGGTATGAACACTGAAGCTTTCTTT. It yields the protein CASSLLGGGMNTEAFF.

The rearrangement links TRBV11-3 to TRBJ2-1; TRBD2 aligns across 9 bases. Germline V gives CDR1 SGHNT, CDR2 YENEEA. V was clipped by 1 base and J by 3 bases; unmatched bases: 10. This CDR3 is built from 18 residues. The CDR3 DNA follows: TGTGCCAGCAGCTTAGGGGACCGGGCTAGCGGGGACTACAATGAGCAGTTCTTC. Protein sequence: CASSLGDRASGDYNEQFF.

This chain links TRBV19 with TRBJ1-1; D is ambiguous. The CDR3 runs 15 residues. Germline V lookup: CDR1 LNHDA, CDR2 SQIVND (reference sequence). The V end lost 4 bases, the J end lost 4 bases, and 16 bases lay between the germline ends. CDR3 in amino acids: CASSRGPGMGTEAFF. The CDR3 DNA reads TGTGCCAGTAGTAGGGGTCCGGGGATGGGCACTGAAGCTTTCTTT.